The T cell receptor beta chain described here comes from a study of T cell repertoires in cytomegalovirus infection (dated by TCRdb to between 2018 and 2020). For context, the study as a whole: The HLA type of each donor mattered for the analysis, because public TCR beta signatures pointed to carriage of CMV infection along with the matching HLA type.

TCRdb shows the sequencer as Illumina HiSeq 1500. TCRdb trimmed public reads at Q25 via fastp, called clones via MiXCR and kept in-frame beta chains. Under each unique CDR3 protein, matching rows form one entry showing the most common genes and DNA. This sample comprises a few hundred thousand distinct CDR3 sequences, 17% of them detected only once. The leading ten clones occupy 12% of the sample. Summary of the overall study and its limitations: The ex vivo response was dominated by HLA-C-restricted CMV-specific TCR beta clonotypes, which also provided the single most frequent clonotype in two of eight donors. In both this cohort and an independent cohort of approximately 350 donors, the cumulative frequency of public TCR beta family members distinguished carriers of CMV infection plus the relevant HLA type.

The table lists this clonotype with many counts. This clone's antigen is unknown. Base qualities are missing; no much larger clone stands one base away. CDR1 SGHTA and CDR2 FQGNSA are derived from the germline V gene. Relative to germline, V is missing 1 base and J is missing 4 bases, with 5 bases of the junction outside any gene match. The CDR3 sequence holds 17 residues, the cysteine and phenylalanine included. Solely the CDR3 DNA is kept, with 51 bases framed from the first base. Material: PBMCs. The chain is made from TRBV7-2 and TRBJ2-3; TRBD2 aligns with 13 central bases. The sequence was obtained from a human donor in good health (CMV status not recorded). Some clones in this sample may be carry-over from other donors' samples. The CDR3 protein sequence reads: CASSLVTSGGAADTQYF. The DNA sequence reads TGTGCCAGCAGCTTAGTAACTAGCGGGGGGGCTGCAGATACGCAGTATTTT.